Following are 12 T cell receptor beta chains from one sample sequenced in a study of vaccination and CD4 T cells after COVID-19. The assay that was used to sequence DNA from cultured CD4+ T cells was the Oncomine TCR Beta short-read assay. Each CDR3 protein is one row after TCRdb ran MiXCR on the PCR reads. The sample holds some 12,000 distinct CDR3 sequences, approximately 65% seen once. Treatment defined: roughly 10-day PBMC culture with coronavirus spike peptide pools or control peptides (ViraFEST assay). These receptors' antigens are unknown. Sequenced input: CD4+ T cells from blood, cultured in vitro. The receptor source for this set is a human donor who had recovered from COVID-19.

This sequence joins TRBV5-1 and TRBJ2-5; 15 nucleotides line up with TRBD2. The length of the CDR3 is 15 residues. The V gene end was trimmed by 5 bases and the J gene end by 5 bases; junction bases not matched to a gene: 4. Germline-derived CDR1 and CDR2 are SGHRS and YFSETQ. As DNA, the CDR3 is TGCGCCAGCAGTACCGGACTAGCGGGAGGGGAGACCCAGTACTTC. Its protein product is CASSTGLAGGETQYF.

The rearrangement joins TRBV7-9 to TRBJ2-3; D possibly uses TRBD1 or TRBD2 (5 bases each). Looked up from germline, CDR1 is SEHNR and CDR2 is FQNEAQ (reference sequence). This CDR3 spans 14 amino acids. The V and J ends lost 1 base and 4 bases respectively, with 9 bases between them. The CDR3 loop reads CASSLVPGPDTQYF. DNA of the CDR3: TGTGCCAGCAGCTTAGTCCCGGGGCCAGATACGCAGTATTTT.

The chain is built from TRBV6-2 or TRBV6-3 and TRBJ1-1; D is unresolved. V was cut by 0 bases and J by 1 base, with 12 bases left in between. There are 16 residues in the CDR3. CDR1 MNHEY and CDR2 SVGEGT come from the germline V gene. CDR3 sequence reads: CASSYSYRTANTEAFF. The CDR3 DNA reads TGTGCCAGCAGTTACTCGTACCGGACGGCGAACACTGAAGCTTTCTTT.

This clonotype was seen a few times. The rearrangement uses TRBV7-9 and TRBJ2-3; 8 nucleotides match TRBD2. V lost 3 bases, J lost 4 bases, and 6 bases stayed unmatched. Germline-derived CDR1 and CDR2 are SEHNR and FQNEAQ (reference sequence). CDR3 length equals 15 residues. The CDR3 nucleotides read TGTGCCAGCAGCTTTAGCGGGAAGGGCCCAGATACGCAGTATTTT. This encodes CASSFSGKGPDTQYF.

This chain joins TRBV6-1 and TRBJ2-3; D gene ambiguous. From germline, CDR1 is MNHNS and CDR2 SASEGT. The CDR3 has 14 amino acids. With 3 bases removed from V and 0 bases from J, the gap between germline ends came to 7 bases. This CDR3 is CASSEAPSTDTQYF. CDR3 bases: TGTGCCAGCAGTGAGGCACCTAGCACAGATACGCAGTATTTT.

V gene TRBV7-2 combines with J gene TRBJ2-5; D unclear. Germline V gives CDR1 SGHTA, CDR2 FQGNSA. V was cut by 5 bases and J by 1 base, with 5 bases left in between. This CDR3 contains 12 residues. The CDR3, as DNA: TGTGCCAGCAGCCCCTCCCAAGAGACCCAGTACTTC. This gives the protein CASSPSQETQYF.

The V and J genes are TRBV23-1 and TRBJ2-3; weak D call: TRBD1 (6 bases). TRBV23-1 belongs to the ORF category, with a function that is uncertain. The CDR3 covers 16 residues. V dropped 1 base and J dropped 2 bases, with 13 bases sitting between them. In DNA form, the CDR3 reads TGCGCCAGCAGTCAATGGGGGCAGGAGAACACAGATACGCAGTATTTT. This sequence encodes CASSQWGQENTDTQYF.

The V call is TRBV20-1, the J call TRBJ2-5, with 13 bases fitting TRBD2. Germline CDR1 reads DFQATT; CDR2 reads SNEGSKA (reference sequence). The CDR3 is made up of 17 amino acids. V lost 0 bases to trimming and J lost 5 bases; unmatched junction nucleotides: 9. Here the CDR3 DNA reads TGCAGTGCTAGAGATTGGACTAGCGGGAGTGATGTGGAGACCCAGTACTTC. It specifies CSARDWTSGSDVETQYF.

A few counts support this clonotype. This chain links TRBV19 with TRBJ1-2; no clear D. The ends were cut back, 5 bases at V and 2 bases at J, with 12 bases in the middle. There are 14 residues in the CDR3. The V gene's germline CDR1 is LNHDA and CDR2 SQIVND (reference sequence). The CDR3 is CASSRPLGNYGYTF. The CDR3 DNA is TGTGCCAGTAGTCGGCCCCTCGGAAACTATGGCTACACCTTC.

This rearrangement joins TRBV6-2 or TRBV6-3 to TRBJ2-1, with D tentatively TRBD1 (6 bases). With 2 bases removed from V and 6 bases from J, the gap between germline ends came to 8 bases. Germline V lookup: CDR1 MNHEY, CDR2 SVGEGT. CDR3 length: 13 residues. CDR3 residues: CASSYRGSNEQFF. CDR3 coding DNA: TGTGCCAGCAGTTACAGGGGGAGCAATGAGCAGTTCTTC.

This rearrangement joins TRBV20-1 to TRBJ2-1; D uncertain. The CDR3 covers 14 residues. Germline V gene sequence: CDR1 DFQATT, CDR2 SNEGSKA (reference sequence). With 8 bases removed from V and 3 bases from J, the gap between germline ends came to 17 bases. CDR3 sequence reads: CSSSRSWVYNEQFF. CDR3 sequence (DNA): TGCAGTTCTTCGCGGTCCTGGGTCTACAATGAGCAGTTCTTC.

This clonotype was detected a few times. The genes are TRBV15 and TRBJ1-1; TRBD1 matches 7 bases. V shed 6 bases, J shed 2 bases, and the junction held 6 bases outside the gene matches. The CDR3 has 14 residues. In germline, CDR1 is LNHNV, CDR2 YYDKDF (reference sequence). The CDR3 nucleotides read TGTGCCACCAGATTTGGGACAGTAAACACTGAAGCTTTCTTT. This gives the protein CATRFGTVNTEAFF.